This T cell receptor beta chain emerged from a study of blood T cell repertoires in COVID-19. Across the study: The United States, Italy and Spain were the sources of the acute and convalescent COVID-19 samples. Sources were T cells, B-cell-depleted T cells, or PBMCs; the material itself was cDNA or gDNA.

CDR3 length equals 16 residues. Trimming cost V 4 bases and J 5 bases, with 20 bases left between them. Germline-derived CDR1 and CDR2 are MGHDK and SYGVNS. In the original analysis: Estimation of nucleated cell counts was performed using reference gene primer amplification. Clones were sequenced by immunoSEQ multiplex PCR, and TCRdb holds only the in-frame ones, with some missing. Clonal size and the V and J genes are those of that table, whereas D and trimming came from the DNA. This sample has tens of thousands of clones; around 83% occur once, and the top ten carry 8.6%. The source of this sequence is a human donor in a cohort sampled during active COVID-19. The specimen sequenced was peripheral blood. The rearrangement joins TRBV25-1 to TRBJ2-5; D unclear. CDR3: CASSGRMAPPSETQYF. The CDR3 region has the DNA TGTGCCAGCAGTGGGCGGATGGCCCCGCCATCCGAGACCCAGTACTTC.